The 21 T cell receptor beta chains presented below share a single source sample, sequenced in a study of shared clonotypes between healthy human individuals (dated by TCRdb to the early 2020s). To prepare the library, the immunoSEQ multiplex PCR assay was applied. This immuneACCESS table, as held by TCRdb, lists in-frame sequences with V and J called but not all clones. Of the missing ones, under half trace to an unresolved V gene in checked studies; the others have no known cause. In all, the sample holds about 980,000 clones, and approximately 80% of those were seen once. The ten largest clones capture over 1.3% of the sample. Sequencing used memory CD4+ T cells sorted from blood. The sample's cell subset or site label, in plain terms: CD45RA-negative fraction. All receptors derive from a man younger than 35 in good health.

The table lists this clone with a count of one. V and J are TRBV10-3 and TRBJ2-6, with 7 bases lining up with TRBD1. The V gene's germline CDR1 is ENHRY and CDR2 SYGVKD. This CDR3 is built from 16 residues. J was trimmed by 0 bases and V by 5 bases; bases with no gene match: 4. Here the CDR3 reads CAISPTGDSGANVLTF. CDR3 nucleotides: TGTGCCATCAGTCCCACAGGGGACTCTGGGGCCAACGTCCTGACTTTC.

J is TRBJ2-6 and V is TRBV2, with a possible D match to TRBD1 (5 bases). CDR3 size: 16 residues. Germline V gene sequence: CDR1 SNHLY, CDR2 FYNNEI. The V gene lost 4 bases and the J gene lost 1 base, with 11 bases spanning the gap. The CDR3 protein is CASSAIQVSGANVLTF. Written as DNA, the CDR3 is TGTGCCAGCAGTGCCATACAGGTGTCTGGGGCCAACGTCCTGACTTTC.

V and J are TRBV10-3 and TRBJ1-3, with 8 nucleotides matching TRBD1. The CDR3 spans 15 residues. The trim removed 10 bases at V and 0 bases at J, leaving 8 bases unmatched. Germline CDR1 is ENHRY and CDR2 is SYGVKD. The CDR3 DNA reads TGTGCCACCGGACAGGGCCACCACTCTGGAAACACCATATATTTT. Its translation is CATGQGHHSGNTIYF.

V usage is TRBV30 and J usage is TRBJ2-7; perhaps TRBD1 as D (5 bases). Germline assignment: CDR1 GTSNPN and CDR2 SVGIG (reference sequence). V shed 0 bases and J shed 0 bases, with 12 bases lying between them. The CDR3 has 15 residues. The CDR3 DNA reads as TGTGCCTGGAGTGTAAACAGGCCGAGCTCCTACGAGCAGTACTTC. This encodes CAWSVNRPSSYEQYF.

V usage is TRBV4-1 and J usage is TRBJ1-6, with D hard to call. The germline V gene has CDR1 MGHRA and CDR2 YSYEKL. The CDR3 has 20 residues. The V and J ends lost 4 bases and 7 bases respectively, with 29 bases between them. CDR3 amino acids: CASSPGRESHALRPNSPLHF. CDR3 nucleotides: TGCGCCAGCAGCCCCGGTAGGGAGAGTCATGCTCTTCGCCCAAATTCACCCCTCCACTTT.

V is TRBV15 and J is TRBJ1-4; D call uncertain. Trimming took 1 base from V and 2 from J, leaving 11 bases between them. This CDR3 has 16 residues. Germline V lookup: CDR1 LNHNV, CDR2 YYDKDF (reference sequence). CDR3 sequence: CATSRANTFTNEKLFF. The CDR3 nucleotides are TGTGCCACCAGCAGAGCAAACACCTTTACTAATGAAAAACTGTTTTTT.

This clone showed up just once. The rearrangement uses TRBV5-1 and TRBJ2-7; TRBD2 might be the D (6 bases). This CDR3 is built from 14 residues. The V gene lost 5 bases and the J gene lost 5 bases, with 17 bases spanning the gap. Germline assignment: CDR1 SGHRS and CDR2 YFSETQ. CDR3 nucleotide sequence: TGCGCCAGCAGGACGACAGAAAAGCGGGACGAGCAGTACTTC. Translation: CASRTTEKRDEQYF.

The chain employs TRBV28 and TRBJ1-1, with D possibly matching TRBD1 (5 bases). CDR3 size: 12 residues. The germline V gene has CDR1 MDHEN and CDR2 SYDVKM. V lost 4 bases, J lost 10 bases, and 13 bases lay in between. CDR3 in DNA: TGTGCCAGCAGTTCGGGGCGCGAGGGAGCTTTCTTT. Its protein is CASSSGREGAFF.

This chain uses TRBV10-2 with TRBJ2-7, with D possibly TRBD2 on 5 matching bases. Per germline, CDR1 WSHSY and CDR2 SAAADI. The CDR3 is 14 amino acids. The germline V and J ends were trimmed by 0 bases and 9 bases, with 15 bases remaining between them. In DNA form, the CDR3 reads TGCGCCAGCAGTGAGTCGAGCCTAGCCGGTGGGCAGTACTTC. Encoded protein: CASSESSLAGGQYF.

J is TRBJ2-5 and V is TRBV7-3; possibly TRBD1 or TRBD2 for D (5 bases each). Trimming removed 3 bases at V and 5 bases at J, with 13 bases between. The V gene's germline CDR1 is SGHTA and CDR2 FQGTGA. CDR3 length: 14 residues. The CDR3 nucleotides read TGTGCCAGCAGCTTTGGGGGTTCTGTCGAGACCCAGTACTTC. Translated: CASSFGGSVETQYF.

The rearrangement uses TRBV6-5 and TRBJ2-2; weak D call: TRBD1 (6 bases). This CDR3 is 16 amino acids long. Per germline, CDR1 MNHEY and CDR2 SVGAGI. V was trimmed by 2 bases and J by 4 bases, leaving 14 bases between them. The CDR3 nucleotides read TGTGCCAGCAGTTACGACCCGACAGGCCTCACCGGGGAGCTGTTTTTT. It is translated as CASSYDPTGLTGELFF.

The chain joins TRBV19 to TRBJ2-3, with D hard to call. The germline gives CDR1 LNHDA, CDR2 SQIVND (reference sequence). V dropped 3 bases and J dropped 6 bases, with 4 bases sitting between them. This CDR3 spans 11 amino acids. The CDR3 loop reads CASSMRDTQYF. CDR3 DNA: TGTGCCAGTAGTATGAGGGATACGCAGTATTTT.

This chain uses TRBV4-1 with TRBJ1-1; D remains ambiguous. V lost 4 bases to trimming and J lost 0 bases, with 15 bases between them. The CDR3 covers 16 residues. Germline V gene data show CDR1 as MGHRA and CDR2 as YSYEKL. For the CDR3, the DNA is TGCGCCAGCAGCCTGCCAAGGGCAGGAATGAACACTGAAGCTTTCTTT. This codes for CASSLPRAGMNTEAFF.

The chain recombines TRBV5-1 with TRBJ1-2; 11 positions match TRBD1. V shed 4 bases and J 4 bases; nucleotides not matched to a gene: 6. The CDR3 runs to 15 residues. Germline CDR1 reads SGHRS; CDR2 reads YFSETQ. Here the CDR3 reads CASSAWTGGGYGYTF. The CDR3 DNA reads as TGCGCCAGCAGCGCCTGGACAGGGGGCGGCTATGGCTACACCTTC.

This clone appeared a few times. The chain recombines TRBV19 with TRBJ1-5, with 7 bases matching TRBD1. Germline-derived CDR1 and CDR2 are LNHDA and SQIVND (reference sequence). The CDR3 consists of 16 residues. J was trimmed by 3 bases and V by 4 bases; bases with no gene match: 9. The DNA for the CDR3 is TGTGCCAGTAGTAGACAGGGAAGAGGGTCCAATCAGCCCCAGCATTTT. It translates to CASSRQGRGSNQPQHF.

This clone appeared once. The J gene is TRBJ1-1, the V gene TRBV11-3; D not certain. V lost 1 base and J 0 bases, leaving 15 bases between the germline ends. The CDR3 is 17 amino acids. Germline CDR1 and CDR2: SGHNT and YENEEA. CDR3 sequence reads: CASSLGGIGGLNTEAFF. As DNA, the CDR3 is TGTGCCAGCAGCTTAGGAGGGATCGGTGGGTTGAACACTGAAGCTTTCTTT.

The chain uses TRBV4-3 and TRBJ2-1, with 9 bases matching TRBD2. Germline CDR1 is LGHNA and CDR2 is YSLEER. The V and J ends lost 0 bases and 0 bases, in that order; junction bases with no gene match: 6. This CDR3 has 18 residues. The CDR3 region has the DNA TGCGCCAGCAGCCAAGAAGGGTCGACTAGCGGCTCCTACAATGAGCAGTTCTTC. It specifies CASSQEGSTSGSYNEQFF.

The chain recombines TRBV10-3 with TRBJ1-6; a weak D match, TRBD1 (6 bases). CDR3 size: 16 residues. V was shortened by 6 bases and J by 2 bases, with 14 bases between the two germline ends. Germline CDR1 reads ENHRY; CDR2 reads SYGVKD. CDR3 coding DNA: TGTGCCATCAGGGCACAGGGAAGCGCCTATAATTCACCCCTCCACTTT. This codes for CAIRAQGSAYNSPLHF.

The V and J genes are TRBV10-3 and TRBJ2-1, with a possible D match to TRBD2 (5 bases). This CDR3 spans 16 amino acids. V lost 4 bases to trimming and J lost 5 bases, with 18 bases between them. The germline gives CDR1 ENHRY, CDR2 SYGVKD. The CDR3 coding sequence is TGTGCCATCAGTGGGAAGTCTGGGGTTAGCGACAATGAGCAGTTCTTC. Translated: CAISGKSGVSDNEQFF.

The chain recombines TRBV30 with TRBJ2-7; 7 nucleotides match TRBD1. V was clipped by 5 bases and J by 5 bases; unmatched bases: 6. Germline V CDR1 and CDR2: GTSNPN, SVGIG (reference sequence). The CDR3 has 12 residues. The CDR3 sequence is CAWDSGGHEQYF. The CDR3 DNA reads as TGTGCCTGGGACTCAGGGGGTCACGAGCAGTACTTC.

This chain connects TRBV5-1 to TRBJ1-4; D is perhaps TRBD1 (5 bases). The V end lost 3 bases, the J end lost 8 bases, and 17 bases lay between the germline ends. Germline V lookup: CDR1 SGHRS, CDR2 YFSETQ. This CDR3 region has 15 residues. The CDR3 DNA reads TGCGCCAGCAGCTCTGGGGCAGGGCCCACAGAAAAACTGTTTTTT. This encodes CASSSGAGPTEKLFF.